The 2 T cell receptor beta chains in this list originate from one sample, sequenced in a study of cytomegalovirus exposure and HLA in healthy donors. PCR amplification relied on 60 Vbeta primers (plus 13 Jbeta primers). Clones were sequenced by immunoSEQ multiplex PCR, and TCRdb holds only the in-frame ones, with some missing. The table has 85,000 to 130,000 clones, approximately 85% seen once. The specimen sequenced was PBMCs. Source of these receptors: a man between 50 and 59 years old in good health and CMV-seronegative.

The CDR3 DNA is TGTGCCAGCAGCCGAATAAACCAGGGGGGCTACACCTTC. This gives the protein CASSRINQGGYTF. The chain links TRBV7-9 to TRBJ1-2; D is perhaps TRBD1 (6 bases). This CDR3 has 13 residues. Germline CDR1 reads SEHNR; CDR2 reads FQNEAQ (reference sequence). The V end lost 5 bases, the J end lost 8 bases, and 15 bases lay between the germline ends.

The rearrangement links TRBV29-1 to TRBJ2-1; TRBD2 matches at 9 bases. The CDR3 sequence is 13 residues long. The V and J ends lost 7 bases and 2 bases, in that order; junction bases with no gene match: 3. From germline, CDR1 is SQVTM and CDR2 ANQGSEA. The CDR3 protein is CSGGLATYNEQFF. The CDR3 DNA is TGCAGCGGGGGACTAGCCACCTACAATGAGCAGTTCTTC.